A single sample gave rise to the 25 T cell receptor beta chains below, sequenced in a study of T-cell memory formation after mild COVID-19. TCRdb used MiXCR to reprocess the 5' RACE reads, holding one entry per CDR3 protein. There are hundreds of thousands of distinct CDR3 sequences in the sample; approximately 19% occur only once, and around 20% lies in the top ten. The sequencing input was PBMCs or a T cell subset sorted from them (not recorded which). The source of these receptors is a man younger than 35 who had mild COVID-19 (a few samples of this study predate the infection). Cell type and time point are not known.

This clonotype was observed a few times. The V gene is TRBV29-1, the J gene TRBJ1-1, with unresolved D. This CDR3 has 12 residues. From germline, CDR1 is SQVTM and CDR2 ANQGSEA. V gave up 3 bases and J gave up 7 bases, with 12 bases separating them. This CDR3 is CSVDGSQFEAFF. CDR3 bases: TGCAGCGTTGATGGGTCCCAATTTGAAGCTTTCTTT.

The genes are TRBV5-4 and TRBJ2-7; no definite D call. The CDR3 consists of 13 residues. The germline V gene has CDR1 SGHNT and CDR2 YYREEE (reference sequence). The V gene lost 5 bases and the J gene lost 0 bases, with 9 bases spanning the gap. This chain's CDR3 is CASRTESSYEQYV. The CDR3 DNA reads as TGTGCCAGCAGAACGGAAAGCTCCTACGAGCAGTACGTC.

V usage is TRBV4-3 and J usage is TRBJ1-1; 8 bases match TRBD1. The CDR3 is 15 amino acids. V shed 1 base, J shed 1 base, and the junction held 2 bases outside the gene matches. Germline V CDR1 and CDR2: LGHNA, YSLEER. CDR3 nucleotides: TGCGCCAGCAGCCAAGTAGGACAGGGGAACACTGAAGCTTTCTTT. This translates into CASSQVGQGNTEAFF.

This clonotype occurred a few times. This chain connects TRBV12-3 or TRBV12-4 to TRBJ1-6, with 7 bases identical to TRBD1. The CDR3 consists of 15 residues. The junction had 3 bases not matched to a gene; V was cut back by 2 bases and J by 5 bases. The chain's CDR3 is CASSLRTGHNSPLHF. The CDR3 DNA sequence: TGTGCCAGCAGTTTAAGGACAGGACATAATTCACCCCTCCACTTT.

This clonotype was seen a handful of times. This chain links TRBV6-2 or TRBV6-3 with TRBJ2-7; D possibly uses TRBD1 or TRBD2 (6 bases each). The CDR3 has 16 residues. Germline CDR1 reads MNHEY; CDR2 reads SVGEGT. Between the trimmed V and J ends, which lost 6 bases and 6 bases, there was a span of 24 bases. CDR3 residues: CASSDPQGQGTVEQYV. Here the CDR3 DNA reads TGTGCCAGCAGCGACCCGCAGGGGCAGGGGACTGTCGAGCAGTACGTC.

This clonotype was observed a handful of times. This chain joins TRBV6-5 and TRBJ2-2, with TRBD1 as a possible D gene (5 bases). CDR1 is MNHEY, CDR2 SVGAGI, per germline. The CDR3 is made up of 15 amino acids. Trimming took off 6 bases at V and 2 bases at J, with 13 bases between the two ends. The CDR3 nucleotides are TGTGCCAGCAGACGAGACAGAATAAACACCGGGGAGCTGTTTTTT. It encodes CASRRDRINTGELFF.

This clonotype occurred a few times. V and J are TRBV5-1 and TRBJ1-4, with 10 positions matching TRBD1. CDR3 size: 14 residues. V dropped 4 bases and J dropped 6; count of bases not matched to a gene: 3. In germline, CDR1 is SGHRS, CDR2 YFSETQ. The CDR3 region has the DNA TGCGCCAGCAGCCACGGGACAGGGGATGAAAAACTGTTTTTT. Translation gives CASSHGTGDEKLFF.

This clonotype appeared a few times. This rearrangement joins TRBV6-5 to TRBJ2-5; D is unresolved. The CDR3 is 13 amino acids. Germline assignment: CDR1 MNHEY and CDR2 SVGAGI. V was cut by 2 bases and J by 1 base, with 5 bases left in between. The CDR3 sequence is CASSYSFQETQYF. In DNA form, the CDR3 reads TGTGCCAGCAGTTACAGCTTCCAAGAGACCCAGTACTTC.

There are a few counts of this clonotype. V gene TRBV20-1 combines with J gene TRBJ2-4; 7 bases are shared with TRBD2. V was pared by 0 bases and J by 7 bases, with 9 bases of the junction left unmatched. The germline V gene has CDR1 DFQATT and CDR2 SNEGSKA (reference sequence). The CDR3 contains 15 residues. The CDR3 coding sequence is TGCAGTGCTAGAGATGCAGCGGGGCCCGGTAACATTCAGTACTTC. Protein: CSARDAAGPGNIQYF.

This clonotype has just a few counts. This chain uses TRBV4-2 with TRBJ2-1; 8 bases line up with TRBD2. V was pared by 0 bases and J by 13 bases, with 8 bases of the junction left unmatched. The germline CDR1 and CDR2 sequences are LGHNA and YNFKEQ. The length of the CDR3 is 14 residues. The CDR3 is CASSQEGQAGAQFF. The CDR3 bases are TGTGCCAGCAGCCAAGAAGGACAAGCGGGGGCACAGTTCTTC.

In this sample, this clonotype turned up a few times. This sequence joins TRBV14 and TRBJ2-3; 7 bases are shared with TRBD1. Germline V gene lookup returns CDR1 SGHDN and CDR2 FVKESK. V lost 6 bases, J lost 5 bases, and 8 bases stayed unmatched. The CDR3 runs 14 residues. The CDR3 nucleotides are TGTGCCAGCAGGGGCAGGGGGTATCAAGATACGCAGTATTTT. Translation gives CASRGRGYQDTQYF.

In its sample, this clonotype was seen a few times. The chain employs TRBV20-1 and TRBJ1-5; TRBD1 is a possible D gene (5 bases). Per the germline V gene, CDR1 is DFQATT and CDR2 is SNEGSKA (reference sequence). The CDR3 extends over 11 amino acids. Trimming took 5 bases from V and 15 from J, leaving 17 bases between them. CDR3 DNA sequence: TGCAGTGCTGGAGGGGAATTTCGAATGCATTTT. Its translation is CSAGGEFRMHF.

The chain couples TRBV9 to TRBJ2-1; 7 bases line up with TRBD2. The V gene's germline CDR1 is SGDLS and CDR2 YYNGEE. Trimming cost V 3 bases and J 9 bases; bases outside gene matches: 6. This CDR3 has 13 amino acids. This chain's CDR3 is CASSAGGGSEQFF. In DNA form, the CDR3 reads TGTGCCAGCAGCGCTGGGGGGGGGAGTGAGCAGTTCTTC.

CDR3 nucleotide sequence: TGTGCCAGCAGTTTGTTCCAGGGGGCAACTAATGAAAAACTGTTTTTT. Its protein product is CASSLFQGATNEKLFF. The chain uses TRBV27 and TRBJ1-4; 7 nucleotides match TRBD1. The CDR3 totals 16 residues. J lost 0 bases, V lost 3 bases, and 4 bases had no gene match. Germline V gene data show CDR1 as MNHEY and CDR2 as SMNVEV (reference sequence).

This clonotype has just one count. The CDR3: CASSVGSGYEETQYF. DNA for the CDR3: TGTGCCAGCAGTGTAGGGTCGGGGTACGAAGAGACCCAGTACTTC. The chain links TRBV2 to TRBJ2-5, with D possibly being TRBD2 (5 bases). Germline V gene lookup returns CDR1 SNHLY and CDR2 FYNNEI. Trimming left V 4 bases short and J 3 bases short, with 15 bases between. The CDR3 has 15 residues.

The V and J genes are TRBV7-2 and TRBJ1-1; D possibly corresponds to TRBD1 (5 bases). The V gene lost 2 bases and the J gene lost 6 bases, with 13 bases spanning the gap. The CDR3 loop spans 14 amino acids. Germline-derived CDR1 and CDR2 are SGHTA and FQGNSA. In nucleotides, the CDR3 is TGTGCCAGCAGCTTACAGGGCTCGATTGCTGAAGCTTTCTTT. It yields the protein CASSLQGSIAEAFF.

This clonotype was seen a handful of times. The rearrangement uses TRBV20-1 and TRBJ2-1; D ambiguous. Germline V gene sequence: CDR1 DFQATT, CDR2 SNEGSKA (reference sequence). CDR3 length equals 15 residues. V was cut by 2 bases and J by 0 bases, with 11 bases left in between. CDR3 nucleotide sequence: TGCAGTGCTAGATATGCGGCCCTCTCCTACAATGAGCAGTTCTTC. This codes for CSARYAALSYNEQFF.

The rearrangement joins TRBV6-5 to TRBJ1-1, with D uncertain. Germline V gives CDR1 MNHEY, CDR2 SVGAGI. V was clipped by 4 bases and J by 3 bases, with 9 bases between them. This CDR3 region has 13 residues. The CDR3 region has the DNA TGTGCCAGCAGTTGGTCGGTAGACACTGAAGCTTTCTTT. Amino acid sequence: CASSWSVDTEAFF.

The V and J genes are TRBV7-9 and TRBJ2-4; no definite D call. The V and J ends lost 4 bases and 0 bases respectively, with 7 bases between them. The length of the CDR3 is 14 residues. Per germline, CDR1 SEHNR and CDR2 FQNEAQ (reference sequence). The CDR3 DNA follows: TGTGCCAGCAGCTCTCAATTAGCCAAAAACATTCAGTACTTC. This gives the protein CASSSQLAKNIQYF.

This chain links TRBV6-5 with TRBJ1-1, with TRBD1 identical over 10 bases. From germline, CDR1 is MNHEY and CDR2 SVGAGI. The CDR3 extends over 16 amino acids. J lost 0 bases, V lost 8 bases, and 9 bases had no gene match. DNA of the CDR3: TGTGCCAGCCTCCCGGGACAGGGGTCCTTGAACACTGAAGCTTTCTTT. Residues: CASLPGQGSLNTEAFF.

This clonotype has a handful of counts. The chain links TRBV2 to TRBJ2-7, with 7 bases that match TRBD1. CDR1 and CDR2 from the germline V gene are SNHLY and FYNNEI. Losses at the gene ends were 4 bases for V and 1 base for J; bases not matched to a gene: 7. CDR3 length: 15 residues. For the CDR3, the DNA is TGTGCCAGCAGTGGTCCGGGACAGAATTCCTACGAGCAGTACTTC. It codes for CASSGPGQNSYEQYF.

This clonotype was counted once. The V gene is TRBV4-2, the J gene TRBJ1-1; 7 bases map to TRBD1. This CDR3 has 14 amino acids. Looked up from germline, CDR1 is LGHNA and CDR2 is YNFKEQ. Losses at the gene ends were 7 bases for V and 6 bases for J; bases not matched to a gene: 11. CDR3 residues: CASNVRQGGAEAFF. In nucleotides, the CDR3 is TGTGCCAGCAATGTACGGCAGGGGGGCGCTGAAGCTTTCTTT.

This clonotype was observed a handful of times. The V gene is TRBV12-3 or TRBV12-4, the J gene TRBJ2-5; 11 nucleotides line up with TRBD2. Losses at the gene ends were 7 bases for V and 5 bases for J; bases not matched to a gene: 6. The CDR3 runs to 14 residues. In nucleotides, the CDR3 is TGTGCCAGCACCAGTAGCGGGGGGGCTGAGACCCAGTACTTC. It codes for CASTSSGGAETQYF.

V and J are TRBV21-1 and TRBJ2-5; the table gives TRBD1 as D, unverified against the DNA. TRBV21-1 is an annotated pseudogene. There are 16 residues in the CDR3. The CDR3 coding sequence is TGTGCCAGCAGCGAAAGTCGGCACAGGGGCTCAGAGACCCAGTACTTC. It encodes CASSESRHRGSETQYF.

This sequence joins TRBV11-2 and TRBJ1-1; D is perhaps TRBD1 (6 bases). The V end was cut by 4 bases, the J end by 2 bases, with 8 bases between. This CDR3 has 13 residues. Germline values: CDR1 SGHAT, CDR2 FQNNGV. The CDR3 protein is CASSYRVNTEAFF. CDR3 nucleotides: TGTGCCAGCAGCTACAGGGTTAACACTGAAGCTTTCTTT.